This T cell receptor (beta chain) was found in a study of PD-L1 blockade in urothelial cancer. On the study more broadly: Patients with male sex and bladder-origin urothelial cancer accounted for most of the roughly 29 enrolled. Samples came from 3 weeks, at the second dose, and 6 weeks into treatment.

Sample time point: pretreatment peripheral blood. Libraries were prepared by immunoSEQ multiplex PCR; TCRdb keeps only in-frame clonotypes and omits some of them. The sample carries about 52,000 clones, 84% recorded once. Sequenced material: PBMCs, taken around atezolizumab (anti-PD-L1) treatment. The clonotype comes from a middle-aged man with urothelial cancer.

This CDR3 reads CASRFSGRVNEQFF. CDR3 coding DNA: TGTGCCAGCAGGTTTAGCGGGAGGGTAAATGAGCAGTTCTTC. The J gene is TRBJ2-1, the V gene TRBV7-2, with 11 bases that match TRBD2. Trimming took 6 bases from V and 7 from J; bases not matched to a gene: 5. The CDR3 has 14 amino acids. Germline V gene lookup returns CDR1 SGHTA and CDR2 FQGNSA.